Below, 11 T cell receptor beta chains from the same sample are listed, as sequenced in a study of T cell responses to AZD1222 COVID-19 vaccine. Sequencing was performed with immunoSEQ multiplex PCR; in TCRdb, only in-frame clones are kept and a portion is missing. This sample has about 56,000 clones, with 70% to 90% found just once. The material sequenced was peripheral blood, taken on day 0 of AZD1222 vaccination. These receptors originate from an adult in good health.

The chain joins TRBV15 to TRBJ1-4; D perhaps matches TRBD1 (5 bases). This CDR3 comprises 14 residues. From germline, CDR1 is LNHNV and CDR2 YYDKDF (reference sequence). The ends were cut back, 0 bases at V and 6 bases at J, with 8 bases in the middle. The CDR3 spells CATSRDMGDEKLFF. The CDR3 nucleotides are TGTGCCACCAGCAGAGATATGGGGGATGAAAAACTGTTTTTT.

The rearrangement uses TRBV4-2 and TRBJ2-7; TRBD2 aligns across 15 bases. CDR3 size: 17 residues. The V segment lost 1 base and the J segment 4 bases; nucleotides outside the gene matches: 5. Germline assignment: CDR1 LGHNA and CDR2 YNFKEQ. CDR3 sequence (DNA): TGTGCCAGCAGCCAAGGGACTAGCGGGGGGGCGGGTTACGAGCAGTACTTC. Translating gives CASSQGTSGGAGYEQYF.

V is TRBV14 and J is TRBJ2-3; 9 bases map to TRBD2. The CDR3 spans 16 residues. V trimming: 2 bases; J trimming: 1 base; junction bases outside the gene matches: 4. CDR1 and CDR2 from the germline V gene are SGHDN and FVKESK. The CDR3 nucleotides are TGTGCCAGCAGCCAATTAATAGCGGGGGGCACAGATACGCAGTATTTT. Its translation: CASSQLIAGGTDTQYF.

This clone was recorded a few times. This chain connects TRBV27 to TRBJ2-1, with 8 nucleotides matching TRBD2. This CDR3 region has 15 residues. With 3 bases clipped from V and 7 bases from J, the junction kept 8 bases outside the gene matches. CDR1 and CDR2 from the germline V gene are MNHEY and SMNVEV (reference sequence). The CDR3 DNA is TGTGCCAGCAGTTTTACGGGGGGGGCGGGGAATGAGCAGTTCTTC. Translating it yields CASSFTGGAGNEQFF.

This clone is a singleton in its sample. V and J are TRBV2 and TRBJ2-3, with D hard to call. This CDR3 comprises 11 residues. Germline V CDR1 and CDR2: SNHLY, FYNNEI. The V end lost 5 bases, the J end lost 3 bases, and 3 bases lay between the germline ends. The CDR3 sequence: CASSLTDTQYF. The CDR3 coding sequence is TGTGCCAGCAGTCTAACAGATACGCAGTATTTT.

This chain links TRBV5-1 with TRBJ1-1; possibly TRBD1 for D (5 bases). The germline V gene encodes CDR1 SGHRS and CDR2 YFSETQ. The CDR3 sequence is 14 residues long. Trimming stripped 0 bases from V and 5 bases from J, with 11 bases between. Written as DNA, the CDR3 is TGCGCCAGCAGCTTGGTTCCCAGGGAAACTGAAGCTTTCTTT. Translated: CASSLVPRETEAFF.

The rearrangement joins TRBV10-3 to TRBJ1-6; D ambiguous. The CDR3 extends over 16 amino acids. CDR1 is ENHRY, CDR2 SYGVKD, per germline. The V and J ends lost 6 bases and 7 bases respectively, with 19 bases between them. The CDR3 sequence is CAIRSGEGRMNSPLHF. CDR3 sequence (DNA): TGTGCCATCAGGTCGGGAGAGGGCCGTATGAATTCACCCCTCCACTTT.

This chain uses TRBV5-4 with TRBJ2-5, with TRBD1 as a possible D gene (6 bases). This CDR3 region has 14 residues. Per germline, CDR1 SGHNT and CDR2 YYREEE (reference sequence). The V end was cut by 0 bases, the J end by 5 bases, with 11 bases between. The CDR3 loop reads CASSLGQGRETQYF. Here the CDR3 DNA reads TGTGCCAGCAGCTTGGGCCAGGGGCGGGAGACCCAGTACTTC.

This chain uses TRBV7-8 with TRBJ2-2; 13 positions agree with TRBD2. V lost 0 bases and J lost 5; bases outside the gene matches: 3. CDR3 length: 17 amino acids. CDR1 is SGHVS, CDR2 FQNEAQ, per germline. The CDR3 reads CASSLARLAGGTGELFF. As DNA, the CDR3 is TGTGCCAGCAGCTTAGCGCGACTAGCGGGGGGAACCGGGGAGCTGTTTTTT.

The CDR3 sequence is CASSTGLAGGQETQYF. DNA of the CDR3: TGTGCCAGTAGTACCGGACTAGCGGGGGGGCAAGAGACCCAGTACTTC. The rearrangement joins TRBV19 to TRBJ2-5; 15 bases fit TRBD2. This CDR3 has 16 residues. V gave up 4 bases and J gave up 2 bases; unmatched junction bases: 2. In germline, CDR1 is LNHDA, CDR2 SQIVND (reference sequence).

This chain joins TRBV5-1 and TRBJ2-5; tentatively, D is TRBD1 (5 bases). Trimming removed 0 bases from V and 1 base from J, with 7 bases in between. This CDR3 spans 14 amino acids. Germline CDR1 is SGHRS and CDR2 is YFSETQ. CDR3 residues: CASSLGQIQETQYF. CDR3 DNA: TGCGCCAGCAGCTTGGGACAGATCCAAGAGACCCAGTACTTC. The whole variable domain, remainder taken from reference TRBV5-1 and TRBJ2-5, is KAGVTQTPRYLIKTRGQQVTLSCSPISGHRSVSWYQQTPGQGLQFLFEYFSETQRNKGNFPGRFSGRQFSNSRSEMNVSTLELGDSALYLCASSLGQIQETQYFGPGTRLLVL.